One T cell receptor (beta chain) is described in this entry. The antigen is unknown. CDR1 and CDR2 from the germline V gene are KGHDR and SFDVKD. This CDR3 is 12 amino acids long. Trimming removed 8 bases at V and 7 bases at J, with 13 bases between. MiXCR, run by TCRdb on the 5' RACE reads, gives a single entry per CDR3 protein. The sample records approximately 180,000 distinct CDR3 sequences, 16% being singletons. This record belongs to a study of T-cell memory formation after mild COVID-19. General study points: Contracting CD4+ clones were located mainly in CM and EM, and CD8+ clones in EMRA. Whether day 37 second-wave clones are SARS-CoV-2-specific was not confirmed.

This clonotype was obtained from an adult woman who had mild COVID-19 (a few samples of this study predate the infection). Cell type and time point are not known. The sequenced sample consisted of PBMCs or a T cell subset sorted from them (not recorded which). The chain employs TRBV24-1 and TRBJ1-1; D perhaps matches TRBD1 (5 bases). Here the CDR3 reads CATTSGLGEAFF. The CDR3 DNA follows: TGTGCCACCACCTCGGGGCTCGGTGAAGCTTTCTTT.